The next 10 T cell receptor beta chains were all read from a single sample in a study of esophageal squamous cell carcinoma under preoperative chemotherapy. Time point defined: before preoperative PTX-NDP chemotherapy. TCRdb reprocessed the PCR reads with MiXCR, giving one entry per CDR3 protein. The sample records roughly 30,000 distinct CDR3 sequences, roughly half being singletons. Sampling took place from a patient given preoperative chemotherapy. All receptors derive from a human donor with esophageal squamous cell carcinoma. The donor label of this sample is uncertain.

A few counts support this clonotype. The chain has TRBV27 and TRBJ2-1; TRBD1 matches 7 bases. The CDR3 totals 15 residues. Germline loops: CDR1 MNHEY, CDR2 SMNVEV (reference sequence). V was pared by 5 bases and J by 5 bases, with 9 bases of the junction left unmatched. The CDR3: CASSPPGTVNNEQFF. In DNA form, the CDR3 reads TGTGCCAGCAGTCCACCCGGGACAGTGAACAATGAGCAGTTCTTC.

This clonotype was seen ten or more times. V is TRBV12-3 or TRBV12-4 and J is TRBJ2-5; D is tentatively TRBD1 or TRBD2 (5 bases each). Trimming cost V 4 bases and J 5 bases, with 14 bases left between them. The CDR3 covers 14 residues. In nucleotides, the CDR3 is TGTGCCAGCAGTTCAGTAGCGTGGGGGGAGACCCAGTACTTC. It translates to CASSSVAWGETQYF.

This clonotype was seen at least ten times. The chain combines TRBV7-6 with TRBJ2-2; TRBD2 agrees at 13 bases. The germline CDR1 and CDR2 sequences are SGHVS and FNYEAQ. The V gene end was trimmed by 6 bases and the J gene end by 8 bases; junction bases not matched to a gene: 3. The CDR3 has 14 amino acids. The CDR3 is CASRRTSGSGELFF. In DNA, the CDR3 is TGTGCCAGCAGGCGGACTAGCGGGAGTGGGGAGCTGTTTTTT.

V is TRBV5-1 and J is TRBJ2-6; D is possibly TRBD2 (6 bases). Germline lookup yields CDR1 SGHRS and CDR2 YFSETQ. Between the trimmed V and J ends, which lost 3 bases and 2 bases, there was a span of 6 bases. The CDR3 runs 14 residues. The CDR3: CASSSGAGANVLTF. CDR3 DNA: TGCGCCAGCAGCTCGGGAGCTGGGGCCAACGTCCTGACTTTC.

The rearrangement joins TRBV7-2 to TRBJ2-5; D is ambiguous. V lost 1 base to trimming and J lost 11 bases, with 11 bases between them. CDR1 is SGHTA, CDR2 FQGNSA, per germline. CDR3 size: 12 residues. DNA of the CDR3: TGTGCCAGCAGCTTAGACTACCTAGAGCAGTACTTC. Protein: CASSLDYLEQYF.

This clonotype occurred many times. The rearrangement uses TRBV6-2 or TRBV6-3 and TRBJ2-2, with D uncertain. Germline V CDR1 and CDR2: MNHEY, SVGEGT. The CDR3 contains 15 residues. V dropped 0 bases and J dropped 0 bases, with 5 bases sitting between them. The CDR3 protein is CASSYSPPNTGELFF. The CDR3 nucleotides read TGTGCCAGCAGTTACTCACCCCCGAACACCGGGGAGCTGTTTTTT.

The chain uses TRBV7-2 and TRBJ2-1; 9 nucleotides line up with TRBD1. TRBJ2-7 explains the end of the DNA better; the J call may be wrong. Germline lookup yields CDR1 SGHTA and CDR2 FQGNSA. This CDR3 comprises 16 residues. The CDR3 DNA follows: TGTGCCAGCAGCTTACCCCGAGGGACAGGGCCCTACGAGCAGTACTTC. Protein sequence: CASSLPRGTGPYEQYF.

The sample holds a few counts of this clonotype. The chain carries TRBV7-2 and TRBJ2-7; TRBD2 agrees at 8 bases. Looked up from germline, CDR1 is SGHTA and CDR2 is FQGNSA. V was pared by 1 base and J by 7 bases, with 12 bases of the junction left unmatched. The CDR3 covers 16 residues. The DNA of the CDR3 is TGTGCCAGCAGCTTAGGGCCGTCGGGAGGGCCTCGGGAGCAGTACTTC. Translating gives CASSLGPSGGPREQYF.

The J gene is TRBJ2-1, the V gene TRBV12-3 or TRBV12-4; TRBD2 aligns across 11 bases. V shed 0 bases, J shed 2 bases, and the junction held 0 bases outside the gene matches. This CDR3 comprises 16 residues. The CDR3 sequence is CASSLAGLAAYNEQFF. In DNA form, the CDR3 reads TGTGCCAGCAGTTTAGCGGGACTAGCGGCCTACAATGAGCAGTTCTTC.

There are many counts of this clonotype. The chain combines TRBV12-3 or TRBV12-4 with TRBJ2-2; 8 bases fit TRBD1. V lost 0 bases, J lost 5 bases, and 5 bases stayed unmatched. The CDR3 totals 16 residues. Here the CDR3 DNA reads TGTGCCAGCAGTTTAGCCCGGACAGGGTTGACCGGGGAGCTGTTTTTT. Protein sequence: CASSLARTGLTGELFF.